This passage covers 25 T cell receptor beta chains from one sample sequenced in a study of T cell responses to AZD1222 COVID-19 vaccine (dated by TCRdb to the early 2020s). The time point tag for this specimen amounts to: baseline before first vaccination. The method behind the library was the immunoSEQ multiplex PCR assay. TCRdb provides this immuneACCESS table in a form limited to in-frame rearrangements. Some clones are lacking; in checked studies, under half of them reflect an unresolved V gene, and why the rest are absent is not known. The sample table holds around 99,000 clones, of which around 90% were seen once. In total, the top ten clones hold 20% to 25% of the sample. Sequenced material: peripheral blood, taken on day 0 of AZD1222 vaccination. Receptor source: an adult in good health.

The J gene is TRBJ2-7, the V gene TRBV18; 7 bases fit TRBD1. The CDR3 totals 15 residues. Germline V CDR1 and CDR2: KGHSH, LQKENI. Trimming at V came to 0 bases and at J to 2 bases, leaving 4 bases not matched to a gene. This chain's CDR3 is CASSPPGQRTYEQYF. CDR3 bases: TGTGCCAGCTCACCACCGGGACAGAGGACCTACGAGCAGTACTTC.

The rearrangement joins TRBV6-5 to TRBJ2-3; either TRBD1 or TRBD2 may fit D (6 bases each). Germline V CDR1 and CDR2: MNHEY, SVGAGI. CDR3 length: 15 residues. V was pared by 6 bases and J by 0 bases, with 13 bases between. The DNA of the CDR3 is TGTGCCAGCAGCAAAGGGGGGATTAGCACAGATACGCAGTATTTT. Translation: CASSKGGISTDTQYF.

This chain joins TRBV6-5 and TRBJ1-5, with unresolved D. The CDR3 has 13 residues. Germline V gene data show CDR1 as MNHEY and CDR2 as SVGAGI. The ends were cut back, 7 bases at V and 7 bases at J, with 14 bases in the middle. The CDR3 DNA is TGTGCCAGCAAAGTGGGCGCAGAACAGCCCCAGCATTTT. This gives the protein CASKVGAEQPQHF.

The chain's CDR3 is CASSIEGRSGELFF. As DNA, the CDR3 is TGTGCCAGTAGTATTGAAGGGCGGTCCGGGGAGCTGTTTTTT. The V and J genes are TRBV19 and TRBJ2-2; D is undetermined. CDR1 and CDR2 from the germline V gene are LNHDA and SQIVND (reference sequence). The CDR3 runs 14 residues. V gave up 3 bases and J gave up 6 bases, with 11 bases separating them.

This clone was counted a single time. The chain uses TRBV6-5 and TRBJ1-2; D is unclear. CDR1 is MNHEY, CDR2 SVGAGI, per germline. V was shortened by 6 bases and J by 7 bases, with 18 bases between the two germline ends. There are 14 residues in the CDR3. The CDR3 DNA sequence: TGTGCCAGCAGATATTCCTTCTCACAGTCTGGCTACACCTTC. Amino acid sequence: CASRYSFSQSGYTF.

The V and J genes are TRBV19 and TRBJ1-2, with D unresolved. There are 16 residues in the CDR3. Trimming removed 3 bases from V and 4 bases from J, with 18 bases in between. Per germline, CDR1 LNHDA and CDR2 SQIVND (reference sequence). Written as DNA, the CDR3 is TGTGCCAGTAGTATCCTACCAGGCGGTGGAGGCTATGGCTACACCTTC. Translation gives CASSILPGGGGYGYTF.

DNA of the CDR3: TGTGCCAGCAGTGATATTGCGTTTGGGGACAGGGAACTACAGTACTTC. Translation gives CASSDIAFGDRELQYF. This chain connects TRBV2 to TRBJ2-7; TRBD1 agrees at 9 bases. Germline assignment: CDR1 SNHLY and CDR2 FYNNEI. V was pared by 3 bases and J by 10 bases, with 16 bases of the junction left unmatched. The CDR3 contains 16 residues.

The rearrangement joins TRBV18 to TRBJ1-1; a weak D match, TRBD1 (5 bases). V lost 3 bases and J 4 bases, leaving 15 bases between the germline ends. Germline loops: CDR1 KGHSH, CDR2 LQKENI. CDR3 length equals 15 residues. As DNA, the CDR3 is TGTGCCAGCTCACCGGCCTGGGGGGATCGCACTGAAGCTTTCTTT. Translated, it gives CASSPAWGDRTEAFF.

Written as DNA, the CDR3 is TGTGCCAGCAGCTTTGGTATCGGCGGGCCGGGCAAGGCGGGCACTGAAGCTTTCTTT. Translating gives CASSFGIGGPGKAGTEAFF. V usage is TRBV5-6 and J usage is TRBJ1-1, with D hard to call. The CDR3 length is 19 residues. Trimming pared 2 bases from V and 4 bases from J, leaving 27 bases between. Germline V CDR1 and CDR2: SGHDT, YYEEEE.

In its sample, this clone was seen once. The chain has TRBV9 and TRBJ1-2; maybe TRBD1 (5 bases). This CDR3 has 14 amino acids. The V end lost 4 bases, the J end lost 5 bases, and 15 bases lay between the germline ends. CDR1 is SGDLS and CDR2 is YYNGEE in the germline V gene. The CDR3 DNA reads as TGTGCCAGCAGCTCGCAGGGAAGTCAATATGGCTACACCTTC. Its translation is CASSSQGSQYGYTF.

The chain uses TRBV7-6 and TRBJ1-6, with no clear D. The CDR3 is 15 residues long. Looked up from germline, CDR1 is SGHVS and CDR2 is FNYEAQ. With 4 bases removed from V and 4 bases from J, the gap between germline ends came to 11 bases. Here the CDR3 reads CASSSKEGYNSPLHF. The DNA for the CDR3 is TGTGCCAGCAGCTCGAAGGAAGGTTATAATTCACCCCTCCACTTT.

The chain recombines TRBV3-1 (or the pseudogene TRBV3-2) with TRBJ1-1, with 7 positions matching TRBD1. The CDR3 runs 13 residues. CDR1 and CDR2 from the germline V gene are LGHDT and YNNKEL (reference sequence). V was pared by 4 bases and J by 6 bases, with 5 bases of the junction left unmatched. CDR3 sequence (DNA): TGTGCCAGCAGCCTAATCAGGGGGTCTGAAGCTTTCTTT. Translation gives CASSLIRGSEAFF.

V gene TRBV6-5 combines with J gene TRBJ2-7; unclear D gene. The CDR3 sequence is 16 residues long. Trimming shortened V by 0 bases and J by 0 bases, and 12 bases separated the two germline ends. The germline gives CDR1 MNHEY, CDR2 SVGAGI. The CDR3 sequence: CASSYSGSYSSYEQYF. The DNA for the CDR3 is TGTGCCAGCAGTTACTCGGGATCGTACAGCTCCTACGAGCAGTACTTC.

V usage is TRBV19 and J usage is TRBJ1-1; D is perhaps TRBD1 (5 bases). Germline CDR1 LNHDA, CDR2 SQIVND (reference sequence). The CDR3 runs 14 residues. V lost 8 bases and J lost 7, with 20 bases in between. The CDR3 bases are TGTGCCAGTGCCTCTAGGGCGGTCGGGGGTGAAGCTTTCTTT. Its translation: CASASRAVGGEAFF.

The CDR3 coding sequence is TGTGCCAGCACCATAGGGCCCCGGGAGCAGTACTTC. This gives the protein CASTIGPREQYF. V is TRBV6-5 and J is TRBJ2-7; D gene ambiguous. Germline CDR1 is MNHEY and CDR2 is SVGAGI. V lost 7 bases and J 7 bases, leaving 14 bases between the germline ends. This CDR3 region has 12 residues.

In nucleotides, the CDR3 is TGTGCCTGGGCCCCACGATCCGGAAACACCATATATTTT. Amino acids: CAWAPRSGNTIYF. The chain combines TRBV30 with TRBJ1-3; D is undetermined. The CDR3 runs 13 residues. Germline V gene lookup returns CDR1 GTSNPN and CDR2 SVGIG (reference sequence). V was pared by 5 bases and J by 4 bases, with 12 bases between.

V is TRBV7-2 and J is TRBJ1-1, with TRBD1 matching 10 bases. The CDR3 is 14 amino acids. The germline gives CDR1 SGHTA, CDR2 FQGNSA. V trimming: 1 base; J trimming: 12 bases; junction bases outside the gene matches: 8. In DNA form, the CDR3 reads TGTGCCAGCAGCTTAGGAGCGACAGGGGGCGAATCTTTCTTT. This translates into CASSLGATGGESFF.

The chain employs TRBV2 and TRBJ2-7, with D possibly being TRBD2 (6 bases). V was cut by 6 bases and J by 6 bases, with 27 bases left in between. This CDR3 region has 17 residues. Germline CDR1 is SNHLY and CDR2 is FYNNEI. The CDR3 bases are TGTGCCAGCAGCACTACTAGCCGACTGCCGATCTCGCGCGAGCAGTACTTC. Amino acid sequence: CASSTTSRLPISREQYF.

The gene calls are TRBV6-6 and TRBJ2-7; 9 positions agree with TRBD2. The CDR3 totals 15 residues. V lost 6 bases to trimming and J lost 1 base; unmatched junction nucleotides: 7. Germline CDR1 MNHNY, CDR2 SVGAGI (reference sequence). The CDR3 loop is CASSPGLAVSYEQYF. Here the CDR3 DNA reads TGTGCCAGCAGCCCGGGACTAGCCGTTTCCTACGAGCAGTACTTC.

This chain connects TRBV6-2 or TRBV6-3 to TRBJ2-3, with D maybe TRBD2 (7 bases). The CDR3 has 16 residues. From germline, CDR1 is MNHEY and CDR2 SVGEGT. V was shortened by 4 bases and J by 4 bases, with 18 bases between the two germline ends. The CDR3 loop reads CASSLLGGGLSDTQYF. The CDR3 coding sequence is TGTGCCAGCAGTTTACTTGGGGGGGGGCTTTCAGATACGCAGTATTTT.

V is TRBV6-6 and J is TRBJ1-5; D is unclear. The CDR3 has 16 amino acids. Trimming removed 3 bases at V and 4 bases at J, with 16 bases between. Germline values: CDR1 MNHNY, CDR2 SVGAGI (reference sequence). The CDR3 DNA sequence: TGTGCCAGCAGTTATGAGTTCGGTCTAGGAAATCAGCCCCAGCATTTT. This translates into CASSYEFGLGNQPQHF.

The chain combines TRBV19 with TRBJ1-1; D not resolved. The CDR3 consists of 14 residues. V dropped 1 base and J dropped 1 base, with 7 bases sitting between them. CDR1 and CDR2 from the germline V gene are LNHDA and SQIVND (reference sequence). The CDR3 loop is CASSIGWPNTEAFF. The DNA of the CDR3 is TGTGCCAGTAGTATAGGTTGGCCGAACACTGAAGCTTTCTTT. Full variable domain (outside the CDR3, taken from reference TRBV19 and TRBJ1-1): DGGITQSPKYLFRKEGQNVTLSCEQNLNHDAMYWYRQDPGQGLRLIYYSQIVNDFQKGDIAEGYSVSREKKESFPLTVTSAQKNPTAFYLCASSIGWPNTEAFFGQGTRLTVV.

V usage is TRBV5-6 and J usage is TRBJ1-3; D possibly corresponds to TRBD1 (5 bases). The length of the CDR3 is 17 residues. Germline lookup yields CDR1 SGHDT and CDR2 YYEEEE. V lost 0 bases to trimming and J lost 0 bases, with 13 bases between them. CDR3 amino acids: CASSLGLGDSSGNTIYF. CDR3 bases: TGTGCCAGCAGCTTGGGACTAGGGGATAGCTCTGGAAACACCATATATTTT.

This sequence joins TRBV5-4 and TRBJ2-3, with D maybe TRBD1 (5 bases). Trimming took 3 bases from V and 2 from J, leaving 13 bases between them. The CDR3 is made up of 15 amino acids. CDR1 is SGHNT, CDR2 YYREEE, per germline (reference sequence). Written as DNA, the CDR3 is TGTGCCAGCAGCTCAGACTCAGGGTTCACAGATACGCAGTATTTT. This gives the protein CASSSDSGFTDTQYF.

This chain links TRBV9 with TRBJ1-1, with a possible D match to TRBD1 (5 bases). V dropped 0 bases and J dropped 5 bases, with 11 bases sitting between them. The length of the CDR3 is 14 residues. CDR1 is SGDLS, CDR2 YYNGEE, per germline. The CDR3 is CASSVEGAPTEAFF. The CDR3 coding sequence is TGTGCCAGCAGCGTAGAAGGGGCGCCGACTGAAGCTTTCTTT. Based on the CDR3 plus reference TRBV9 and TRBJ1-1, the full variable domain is DSGVTQTPKHLITATGQRVTLRCSPRSGDLSVYWYQQSLDQGLQFLIQYYNGEERAKGNILERFSAQQFPDLHSELNLSSLELGDSALYFCASSVEGAPTEAFFGQGTRLTVV.